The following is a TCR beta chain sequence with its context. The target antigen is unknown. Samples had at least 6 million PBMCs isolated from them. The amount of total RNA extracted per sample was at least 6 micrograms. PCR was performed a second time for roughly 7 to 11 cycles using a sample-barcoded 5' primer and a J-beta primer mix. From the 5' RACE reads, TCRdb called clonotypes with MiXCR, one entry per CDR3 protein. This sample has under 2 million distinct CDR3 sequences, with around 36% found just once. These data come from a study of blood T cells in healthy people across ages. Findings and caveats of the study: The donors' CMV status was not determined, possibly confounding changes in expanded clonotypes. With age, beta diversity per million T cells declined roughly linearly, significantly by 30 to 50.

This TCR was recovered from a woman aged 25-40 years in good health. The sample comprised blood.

CDR3 loop: CSARRRGFQETQYF. In nucleotides, the CDR3 is TGCAGTGCACGGAGGAGGGGATTCCAAGAGACCCAGTACTTC. V gene TRBV20-1 combines with J gene TRBJ2-7; D is perhaps TRBD2 (6 bases). The J call may not be correct, given that the DNA end is closer to TRBJ2-5. CDR1 is DFQATT, CDR2 SNEGSKA, per germline (reference sequence). This CDR3 is built from 14 residues.